This T cell receptor (beta chain) was captured in a study of blood T cell repertoires in COVID-19. Study information: Samples of COVID-19 (acute and convalescent) were obtained from the United States, Italy and Spain.

The CDR3 runs to 14 residues. Between the trimmed V and J ends, which lost 0 bases and 0 bases, there was a span of 6 bases. In the authors' workflow: Cell counts per sample came from amplifying reference gene primers. Clones were read by immunoSEQ multiplex PCR, and TCRdb kept only the in-frame ones, dropping some. For V, J and clone size, that table is used; D and trimming come from the DNA. This table holds about 210,000 clones, about 86% found once. The clonotype comes from a woman between 45 and 60 years old with acute or convalescent COVID-19. V is TRBV5-3 and J is TRBJ1-1, with a weak D call TRBD1 (5 bases). TRBV5-3 is recorded as an ORF, its role being uncertain. Sequencing used peripheral blood. In nucleotides, the CDR3 is TGTGCCAGAAGCTTGGACAGGCTGAACACTGAAGCTTTCTTT. Translation: CARSLDRLNTEAFF.